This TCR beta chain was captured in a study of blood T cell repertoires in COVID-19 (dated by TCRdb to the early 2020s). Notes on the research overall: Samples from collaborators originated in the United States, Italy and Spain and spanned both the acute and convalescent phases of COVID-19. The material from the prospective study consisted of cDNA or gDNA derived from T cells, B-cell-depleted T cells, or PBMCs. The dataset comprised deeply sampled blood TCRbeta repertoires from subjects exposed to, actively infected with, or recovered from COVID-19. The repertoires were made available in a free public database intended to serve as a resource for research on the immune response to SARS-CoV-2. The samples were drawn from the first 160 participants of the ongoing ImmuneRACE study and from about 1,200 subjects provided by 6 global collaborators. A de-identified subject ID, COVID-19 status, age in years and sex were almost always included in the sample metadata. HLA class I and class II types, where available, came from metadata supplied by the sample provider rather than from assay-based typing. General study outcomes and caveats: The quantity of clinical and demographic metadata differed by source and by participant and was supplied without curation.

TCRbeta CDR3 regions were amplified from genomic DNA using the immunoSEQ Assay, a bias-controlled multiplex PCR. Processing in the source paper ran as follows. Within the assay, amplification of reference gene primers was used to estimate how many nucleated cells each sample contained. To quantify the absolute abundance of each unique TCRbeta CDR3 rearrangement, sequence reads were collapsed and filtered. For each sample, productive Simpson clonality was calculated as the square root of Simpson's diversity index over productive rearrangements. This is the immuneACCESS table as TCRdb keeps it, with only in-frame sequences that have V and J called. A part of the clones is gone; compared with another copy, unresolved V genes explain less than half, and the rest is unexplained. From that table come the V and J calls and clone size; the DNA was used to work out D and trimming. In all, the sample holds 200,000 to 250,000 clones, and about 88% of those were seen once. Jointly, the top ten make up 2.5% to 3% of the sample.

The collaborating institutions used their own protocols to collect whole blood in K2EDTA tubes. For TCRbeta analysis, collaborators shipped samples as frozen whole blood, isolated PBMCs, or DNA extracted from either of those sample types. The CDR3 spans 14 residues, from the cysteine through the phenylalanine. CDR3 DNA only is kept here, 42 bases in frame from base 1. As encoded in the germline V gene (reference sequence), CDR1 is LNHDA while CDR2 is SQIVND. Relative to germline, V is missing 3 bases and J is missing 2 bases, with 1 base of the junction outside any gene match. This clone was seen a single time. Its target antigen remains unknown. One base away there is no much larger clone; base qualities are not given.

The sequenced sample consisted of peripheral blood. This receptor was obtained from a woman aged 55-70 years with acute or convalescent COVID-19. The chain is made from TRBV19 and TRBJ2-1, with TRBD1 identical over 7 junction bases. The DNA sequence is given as TGTGCCAGTAGTATGCAGGGGGCCTACAATGAGCAGTTCTTC. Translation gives CASSMQGAYNEQFF.